This T cell receptor beta chain was captured by sequencing in a study of siplizumab effects on memory and regulatory T cells. Germline assignment: CDR1 LNHDA and CDR2 SQIVND (reference sequence). The junction had 7 bases not matched to a gene; V was cut back by 3 bases and J by 0 bases. The CDR3 totals 17 residues. Here immunoSEQ multiplex PCR was the method, and the copy in TCRdb shows in-frame clones only, minus some. The table has about 97,000 clones, approximately 91% seen once. V is TRBV19 and J is TRBJ2-7; 11 bases agree with TRBD2. Material: non-Treg CD4+ T cells sorted from blood. This clonotype was sampled from a human donor in good health. The CDR3 sequence is CASSISGTSGSSYEQYF. The DNA for the CDR3 is TGTGCCAGTAGTATCTCCGGGACTAGCGGCAGCTCCTACGAGCAGTACTTC.